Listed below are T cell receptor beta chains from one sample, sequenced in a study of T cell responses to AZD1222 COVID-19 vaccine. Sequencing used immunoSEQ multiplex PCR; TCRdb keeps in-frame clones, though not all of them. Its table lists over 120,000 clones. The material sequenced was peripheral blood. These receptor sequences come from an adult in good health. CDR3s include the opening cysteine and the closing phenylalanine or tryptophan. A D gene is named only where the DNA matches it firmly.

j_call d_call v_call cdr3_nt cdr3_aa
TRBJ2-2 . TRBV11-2 TGTGCCAGCAGCCCATGGCAGGGAAGTTATGGGGACGGGGAGCTGTTTTTT CASSPWQGSYGDGELFF
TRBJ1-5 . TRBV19 TGTGCCAGTAGCAGAGCTTTGGGAGGGGCATATAGCAATCAGCCCCAGCATTTT CASSRALGGAYSNQPQHF
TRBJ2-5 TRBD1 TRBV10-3 TGTGCCATCAGTGCCGGACAGGACGGAGAGACCCAGTACTTC CAISAGQDGETQYF
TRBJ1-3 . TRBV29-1 TGCAGCGTTGTATCCATCTGGCCTAACACCATATATTTT CSVVSIWPNTIYF
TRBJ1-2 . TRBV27 TGTGCCAGCAGTTCCCAGACATCGACTAACTATGGCTACACCTTC CASSSQTSTNYGYTF
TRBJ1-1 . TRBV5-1 TGCGCCAGCAGCTTGGTGGCCCTAGTGAACACTGAAGCTTTCTTT CASSLVALVNTEAFF
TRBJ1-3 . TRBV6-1 TGTGCCAGCAGTGAAGAAAATTACTCTGGAAACACCATATATTTT CASSEENYSGNTIYF
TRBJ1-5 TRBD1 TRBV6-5 TGTGCCAGCAGTCCCCGGACAGGAAACAATCAGCCCCAGCATTTT CASSPRTGNNQPQHF
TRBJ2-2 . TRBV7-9 TGTGCCAGCAGCCCGGAGGGCAACTCGAACACCGGGGAGCTGTTTTTT CASSPEGNSNTGELFF
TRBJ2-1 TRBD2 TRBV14 TGTGCCAGCAGCTTGGGACTAGCGGGGGGATACAATGAGCAGTTCTTC CASSLGLAGGYNEQFF
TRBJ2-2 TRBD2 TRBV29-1 TGCAGCGTTGGTTCTAGCGGACCCTCCGGGGAGCTGTTTTTT CSVGSSGPSGELFF
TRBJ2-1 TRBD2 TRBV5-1 TGCGCCAGCAGCTTGGCCCTAGCGGGGGGGCCCCATGAGCAGTTCTTC CASSLALAGGPHEQFF
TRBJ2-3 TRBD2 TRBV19 TGTGCCAGTAGTATTCGCCCGGGACTAGCGAGGGGGGATACGCAGTATTTT CASSIRPGLARGDTQYF
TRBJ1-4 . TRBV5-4 TGTGCCAGCAGCTTTGGCTCAGGGATTCCAAATGAAAAACTGTTTTTT CASSFGSGIPNEKLFF
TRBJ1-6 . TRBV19 TGTGCCAGTAGTACTCCGGGACACCCTTTTTCACCCCTCCACTTT CASSTPGHPFSPLHF
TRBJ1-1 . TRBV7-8 TGTGCCAGCACCGATCGCGAGGGTAACACTGAAGCTTTCTTT CASTDREGNTEAFF
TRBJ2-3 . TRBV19 TGTGCCAGTAGCACCGACAATTCACCGTATACGCAGTATTTT CASSTDNSPYTQYF
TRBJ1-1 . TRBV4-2 TGTGCCAGCAGCCAAGTCCAGGGCCCTGAAGCTTTCTTT CASSQVQGPEAFF
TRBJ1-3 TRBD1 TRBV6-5 TGTGCCAGCAGAGGCGGGACAGGGGCTGGAAACACCATATATTTT CASRGGTGAGNTIYF
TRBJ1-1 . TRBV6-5 TGTGCCAGCACCAGGGACCCGAGGGATACTGAAGCTTTCTTT CASTRDPRDTEAFF
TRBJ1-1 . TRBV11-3 TGTGCCAGCAGCCCCGGACAGATCTCTAACACTGAAGCTTTCTTT CASSPGQISNTEAFF
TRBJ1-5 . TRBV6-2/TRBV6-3 TGTGCCAGCAGTTTCGCAATCAGGCCCCAGCATTTT CASSFAIRPQHF
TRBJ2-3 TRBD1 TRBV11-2 TGTGCCAGCAGCTTAGGGACCCGGGACAGGGGGCTCACAGATACGCAGTATTTT CASSLGTRDRGLTDTQYF
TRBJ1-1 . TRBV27 TGTGCCAGCAGAGTAGACAGGTTGAACACTGAAGCTTTCTTT CASRVDRLNTEAFF
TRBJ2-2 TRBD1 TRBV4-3 TGCGCCAGCAGCCAAGAAGACAGGGCGTATACCGGGGAGCTGTTTTTT CASSQEDRAYTGELFF
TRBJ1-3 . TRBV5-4 TGTGCCAGCAGCAATGGAAACACCATATATTTT CASSNGNTIYF
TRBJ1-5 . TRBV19 TGTGCCAGTAGTATTATTGCTCCTAGCAATCAGCCCCAGCATTTT CASSIIAPSNQPQHF
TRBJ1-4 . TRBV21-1 TGTGCCAGCAGCATTTTGGGACAGGGGTCTAATGAAAAACTGTTTTTT CASSILGQGSNEKLFF
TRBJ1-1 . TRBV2 TGTGCCAGCAGTGAAGCGCTCCGCGACAGTCGCGCTAGGGCTTTCTTT CASSEALRDSRARAFF
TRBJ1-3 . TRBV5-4 TGTGCCAGCAGCTTGGTGGGGACTGGAAACACCATATATTTT CASSLVGTGNTIYF
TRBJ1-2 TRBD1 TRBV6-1 TGTGCCAGCAGTGAAATTTTGGGACAGAGGGATGGCTACACCTTC CASSEILGQRDGYTF
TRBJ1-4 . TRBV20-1 TGCAGTGCTAGTTCGGGGTATAATGAAAAACTGTTTTTT CSASSGYNEKLFF
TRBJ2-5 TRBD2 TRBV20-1 TGCAGTGCTAGTGAGGGTAGCGGGGGGGCCGGGAAGACCCAGTACTTC CSASEGSGGAGKTQYF
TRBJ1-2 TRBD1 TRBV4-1 TGCGCCAGCAGCCAAACGACAGGGTTCGGCTACACCTTC CASSQTTGFGYTF
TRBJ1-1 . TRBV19 TGTGCCAGTAGTATGGGCTACACTGAAGCTTTCTTT CASSMGYTEAFF
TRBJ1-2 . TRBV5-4 TGTGCCAGCAGCCCTGACTCCAACCCCTATGGCTACACCTTC CASSPDSNPYGYTF
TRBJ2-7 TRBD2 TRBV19 TGTGCCAGTAACTCGGGACTAGCGGGGTCCTACGAGCAGTACTTC CASNSGLAGSYEQYF
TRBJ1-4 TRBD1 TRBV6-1 TGTGCCAGCAGTGACCCGGGACAGGGCACGAATGAAAAACTGTTTTTT CASSDPGQGTNEKLFF
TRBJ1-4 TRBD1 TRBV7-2 TGTGCCAGCAGCTTAGGGCCGGGACAGCCAAATGAAAAACTGTTTTTT CASSLGPGQPNEKLFF
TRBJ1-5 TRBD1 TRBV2 TGTGCCAGCAGTGGTGCGGAACAGGGGTGGGGTCAGCCCCAGCATTTT CASSGAEQGWGQPQHF
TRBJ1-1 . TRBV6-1 TGTGCCAGCAGTGACACCCGGATCACTGAAGCTTTCTTT CASSDTRITEAFF
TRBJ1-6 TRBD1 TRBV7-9 TGTGCCAGCAGGCCGACAGGGGAAAATTCACCCCTCCACTTT CASRPTGENSPLHF